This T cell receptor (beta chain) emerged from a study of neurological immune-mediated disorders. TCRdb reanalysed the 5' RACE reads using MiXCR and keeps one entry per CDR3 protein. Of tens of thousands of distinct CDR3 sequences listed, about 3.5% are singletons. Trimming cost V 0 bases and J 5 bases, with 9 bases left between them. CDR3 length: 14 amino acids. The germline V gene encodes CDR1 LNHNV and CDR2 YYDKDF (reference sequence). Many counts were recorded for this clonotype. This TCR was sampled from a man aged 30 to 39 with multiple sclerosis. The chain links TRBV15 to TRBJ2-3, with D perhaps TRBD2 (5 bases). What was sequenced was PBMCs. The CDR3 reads CATSRDGRGDTQYF. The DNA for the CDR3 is TGTGCCACCAGCAGAGATGGCCGGGGAGATACGCAGTATTTT.